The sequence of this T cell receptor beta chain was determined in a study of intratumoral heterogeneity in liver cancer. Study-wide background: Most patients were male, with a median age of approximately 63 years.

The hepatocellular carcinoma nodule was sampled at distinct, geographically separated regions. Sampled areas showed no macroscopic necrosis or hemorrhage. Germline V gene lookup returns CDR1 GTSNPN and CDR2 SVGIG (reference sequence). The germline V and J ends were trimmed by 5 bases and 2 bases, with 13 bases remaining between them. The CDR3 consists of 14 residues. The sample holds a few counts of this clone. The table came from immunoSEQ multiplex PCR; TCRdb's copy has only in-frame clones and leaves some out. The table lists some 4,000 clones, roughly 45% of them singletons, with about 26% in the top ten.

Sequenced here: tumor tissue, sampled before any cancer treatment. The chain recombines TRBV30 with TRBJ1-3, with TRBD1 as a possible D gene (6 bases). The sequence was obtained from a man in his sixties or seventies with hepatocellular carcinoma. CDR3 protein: CAWAEGVPGNTIYF. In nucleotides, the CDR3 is TGTGCCTGGGCAGAGGGGGTACCTGGAAACACCATATATTTT.